One and the same sample provided the 23 T cell receptor beta chains below, sequenced in a study of T cells in localized non-small cell lung cancer (dated by TCRdb to between 2020 and 2021). Library generation was performed with the immunoSEQ multiplex PCR assay. TCRdb stores this immuneACCESS table with in-frame sequences only. Part of the clones is absent; in the studies checked, under half of the shortfall reflects unresolved V genes, and no reason is known for the rest. This sample comprises under 95,000 clones, approximately 80% of them detected only once. 8.5% to 10% of the sample lies in the top ten. Source: peripheral blood, taken before any cancer treatment. These receptors were obtained from a female donor of 60 years or more with stage I lung adenocarcinoma.

The rearrangement joins TRBV19 to TRBJ1-1; 8 bases are shared with TRBD1. Unmatched junction bases numbered 9, after V lost 5 bases and J lost 4 bases. This CDR3 has 15 residues. The germline V gene has CDR1 LNHDA and CDR2 SQIVND (reference sequence). CDR3 sequence reads: CASSGWTGRGTEAFF. CDR3 DNA: TGTGCCAGTAGTGGATGGACAGGGAGGGGCACTGAAGCTTTCTTT.

The chain has TRBV19 and TRBJ2-7; 7 bases fit TRBD2. The J segment lost 3 bases and the V segment lost 3 bases, leaving 2 bases of the junction unmatched. The CDR3 runs 13 residues. Per germline, CDR1 LNHDA and CDR2 SQIVND (reference sequence). In DNA, the CDR3 is TGTGCCAGTAGTATCGGGACTAACTACGAGCAGTACTTC. Amino acids: CASSIGTNYEQYF.

The chain recombines TRBV7-9 with TRBJ1-1; the match to TRBD1 covers 9 bases. Germline CDR1 SEHNR, CDR2 FQNEAQ (reference sequence). The CDR3 has 16 amino acids. V was pared by 2 bases and J by 4 bases, with 8 bases of the junction left unmatched. CDR3 loop: CASSLPGQGGVTEAFF. The CDR3 region has the DNA TGTGCCAGCAGCTTACCGGGACAGGGAGGGGTCACTGAAGCTTTCTTT. Full variable domain (missing parts from reference TRBV7-9 and TRBJ1-1): DTGVSQNPRHKITKRGQNVTFRCDPISEHNRLYWYRQTLGQGPEFLTYFQNEAQLEKSRLLSDRFSAERPKGSFSTLEIQRTEQGDSAMYLCASSLPGQGGVTEAFFGQGTRLTVV.

CDR3 bases: TGTGCCAGCACTCCTCGGGGCCCTAGCACAGATACGCAGTATTTT. Translating gives CASTPRGPSTDTQYF. V gene TRBV6-5 combines with J gene TRBJ2-3, with D possibly being TRBD1 or TRBD2 (5 bases each). Germline V gene data show CDR1 as MNHEY and CDR2 as SVGAGI. Trimming removed 7 bases from V and 0 bases from J, with 14 bases in between. The CDR3 contains 15 residues.

V and J are TRBV7-9 and TRBJ1-1, with 7 bases matching TRBD1. Germline lookup yields CDR1 SEHNR and CDR2 FQNEAQ (reference sequence). The CDR3 extends over 17 amino acids. V shed 3 bases, J shed 3 bases, and the junction held 13 bases outside the gene matches. The CDR3 sequence: CASSFSRATGSDTEAFF. CDR3 DNA: TGTGCCAGCAGCTTTTCCCGTGCGACAGGGTCGGACACTGAAGCTTTCTTT.

The chain is built from TRBV9 and TRBJ2-2, with D hard to call. The V end lost 5 bases, the J end lost 3 bases, and 17 bases lay between the germline ends. The germline gives CDR1 SGDLS, CDR2 YYNGEE. The CDR3 contains 16 residues. The CDR3 is CASSYQPLRDTGELFF. CDR3 DNA: TGTGCCAGCAGTTATCAACCGCTTCGGGACACCGGGGAGCTGTTTTTT.

The rearrangement joins TRBV7-2 to TRBJ1-3, with 7 positions matching TRBD1. The germline CDR1 and CDR2 sequences are SGHTA and FQGNSA. The CDR3 has 15 residues. V lost 3 bases, J lost 2 bases, and 4 bases stayed unmatched. The CDR3 protein is CASSFDRVPGNTIYF. For the CDR3, the DNA is TGTGCCAGCAGCTTTGACAGGGTCCCTGGAAACACCATATATTTT.

This rearrangement joins TRBV28 to TRBJ1-4; maybe TRBD1 (6 bases). The CDR3 extends over 13 amino acids. Germline CDR1 and CDR2: MDHEN and SYDVKM. The V and J ends lost 5 bases and 4 bases respectively, with 8 bases between them. The CDR3 bases are TGTGCCAGCAGTGTACAGGGTAATGAAAAACTGTTTTTT. It encodes CASSVQGNEKLFF.

V gene TRBV5-6 combines with J gene TRBJ1-4; D may be TRBD1 (5 bases). The CDR3 loop spans 15 amino acids. The germline gives CDR1 SGHDT, CDR2 YYEEEE. V lost 4 bases, J lost 3 bases, and 13 bases lay in between. CDR3 in amino acids: CASSKLTDANEKLFF. The CDR3 nucleotides read TGTGCCAGCAGCAAATTGACAGACGCTAATGAAAAACTGTTTTTT.

V is TRBV30 and J is TRBJ1-1, with 7 bases aligning to TRBD1. This CDR3 is built from 15 residues. The V and J ends lost 5 bases and 5 bases, in that order; junction bases with no gene match: 14. Germline CDR1 GTSNPN, CDR2 SVGIG (reference sequence). The CDR3 DNA reads TGTGCCTGGGGGCTTAGGGGAACAGGGGATACTGAAGCTTTCTTT. Protein sequence: CAWGLRGTGDTEAFF.

This chain joins TRBV4-2 and TRBJ2-7; D possibly corresponds to TRBD1 (7 bases). This CDR3 is built from 17 residues. V was clipped by 0 bases and J by 7 bases, with 22 bases between them. CDR1 is LGHNA, CDR2 YNFKEQ, per germline. CDR3 sequence reads: CASSQELEEEGAREQYF. The CDR3 DNA follows: TGTGCCAGCAGCCAAGAATTGGAGGAGGAGGGGGCTAGGGAGCAGTACTTC.

The chain has TRBV6-1 and TRBJ2-2; D is undetermined. V was trimmed by 8 bases and J by 2 bases, leaving 12 bases between them. This CDR3 has 14 amino acids. Germline lookup yields CDR1 MNHNS and CDR2 SASEGT. The DNA of the CDR3 is TGTGCCAGCTATTTTGACATCAACACCGGGGAGCTGTTTTTT. Its protein product is CASYFDINTGELFF.

This clone was seen a few times. CDR3 in DNA: TGTGCCAGCAGCCAACTTGGAAAAAACAATGAGCAGTTCTTC. Its translation: CASSQLGKNNEQFF. The chain combines TRBV14 with TRBJ2-1; D is unclear. The CDR3 loop spans 14 amino acids. Germline CDR1 reads SGHDN; CDR2 reads FVKESK. The V and J ends lost 2 bases and 5 bases respectively, with 10 bases between them.

This clone was seen only a few times. J is TRBJ2-7 and V is TRBV7-2; 8 bases are shared with TRBD2. The CDR3 runs to 16 residues. The V gene end was trimmed by 0 bases and the J gene end by 0 bases; junction bases not matched to a gene: 4. Germline loops: CDR1 SGHTA, CDR2 FQGNSA. CDR3 DNA sequence: TGTGCCAGCAGCTTAGCGCCTGGACTAGCCTCCTACGAGCAGTACTTC. It encodes CASSLAPGLASYEQYF.

The chain is built from TRBV23-1 and TRBJ2-7; D call uncertain. TRBV23-1 is annotated as an ORF whose role is uncertain. Between the trimmed V and J ends, which lost 1 base and 6 bases, there was a span of 16 bases. CDR3 length: 15 amino acids. In nucleotides, the CDR3 is TGCGCCAGCAGTCAATTTCACAGATGGTCGGGCGAGCAGTACTTC. Translated: CASSQFHRWSGEQYF.

This chain joins TRBV4-3 and TRBJ1-3; D not certain. V was pared by 1 base and J by 12 bases, with 13 bases between. Germline V CDR1 and CDR2: LGHNA, YSLEER. The CDR3 length is 13 residues. The CDR3 DNA reads TGCGCCAGCAGCCAAGTGACTTCCAATCACATATATTTT. This translates into CASSQVTSNHIYF.

V and J are TRBV5-1 and TRBJ1-1; D gene ambiguous. This CDR3 has 15 residues. CDR1 is SGHRS, CDR2 YFSETQ, per germline. Trimming shortened V by 0 bases and J by 4 bases, and 13 bases separated the two germline ends. CDR3 bases: TGCGCCAGCAGCTTGGATGGCAAAAAGGGCACTGAAGCTTTCTTT. Residues: CASSLDGKKGTEAFF.

The chain's CDR3 is CASSPRTEAGYTF. The DNA for the CDR3 is TGTGCCAGCAGTCCCAGGACAGAGGCTGGCTACACCTTC. V gene TRBV6-5 combines with J gene TRBJ1-2; possible D gene TRBD1, 6 bases. The CDR3 contains 13 residues. Germline V lookup: CDR1 MNHEY, CDR2 SVGAGI. Trimming pared 5 bases from V and 7 bases from J, leaving 14 bases between.

The rearrangement joins TRBV29-1 to TRBJ2-1; 10 bases align to TRBD2. The CDR3 is made up of 12 amino acids. V shed 7 bases and J 13 bases; nucleotides not matched to a gene: 10. The V gene's germline CDR1 is SQVTM and CDR2 ANQGSEA. In DNA, the CDR3 is TGCAGCGGTGACATACTAGCGGGAACCCAGTTCTTC. Translated: CSGDILAGTQFF.

The chain links TRBV29-1 to TRBJ1-2; 10 nucleotides agree with TRBD1. The CDR3 totals 15 residues. Germline assignment: CDR1 SQVTM and CDR2 ANQGSEA. The J segment lost 4 bases and the V segment lost 7 bases, leaving 12 bases of the junction unmatched. Written as DNA, the CDR3 is TGCAGCGCCGGCGAGGGACAGGGGCTGTCCTATGGCTACACCTTC. This translates into CSAGEGQGLSYGYTF.

The chain carries TRBV7-9 and TRBJ2-7, with 8 bases aligning to TRBD2. From germline, CDR1 is SEHNR and CDR2 FQNEAQ (reference sequence). CDR3 length: 16 residues. With V trimmed by 5 bases and J by 1 base, 10 bases remained unmatched. The CDR3 loop reads CASSDHQGLGSYEQYF. CDR3 DNA: TGTGCCAGCAGCGACCACCAGGGACTAGGATCCTACGAGCAGTACTTC.

The genes are TRBV4-3 and TRBJ2-1, with D tentatively TRBD2 (5 bases). CDR1 is LGHNA and CDR2 is YSLEER in the germline V gene. The CDR3 has 15 residues. The germline V and J ends were trimmed by 5 bases and 1 base, with 12 bases remaining between them. The CDR3 loop is CASSVAGISYNEQFF. DNA for the CDR3: TGCGCCAGCAGCGTTGCGGGCATTTCCTACAATGAGCAGTTCTTC.

V is TRBV10-3 and J is TRBJ1-2; 8 bases are a match to TRBD1. The CDR3 sequence is 14 residues long. Germline trimming cut 3 bases from V and 6 bases from J; bases unmatched to any gene: 6. CDR1 ENHRY and CDR2 SYGVKD come from the germline V gene. CDR3 sequence (DNA): TGTGCCATCAGTGAAGGACAGGGATTCGATGGCTACACCTTC. This sequence encodes CAISEGQGFDGYTF.